These 5 T cell receptor beta chains came from one sample sequenced in a study of cytotoxic CD8 clonotypes in ibrutinib-treated CLL. Some clones are missing from TCRdb's copy, which holds only in-frame ones; the method was immunoSEQ multiplex PCR. The sample includes roughly 110,000 clones, about 50% of them seen just once. This specimen was PBMCs, taken after 24 months of ibrutinib treatment. These receptors came from a human donor with chronic lymphocytic leukemia.

This chain uses TRBV5-1 with TRBJ2-1; no clear D gene. CDR3 length equals 15 residues. The V and J ends lost 0 bases and 6 bases respectively, with 13 bases between them. Germline assignment: CDR1 SGHRS and CDR2 YFSETQ. The CDR3 nucleotides read TGCGCCAGCAGCTTGGGATTTGCACCGGGCAATGAGCAGTTCTTC. Translation gives CASSLGFAPGNEQFF.

The rearrangement joins TRBV29-1 to TRBJ1-1; a possible D gene is TRBD1 (6 bases). The CDR3 contains 12 residues. In germline, CDR1 is SQVTM, CDR2 ANQGSEA. V was pared by 7 bases and J by 0 bases, with 9 bases between. The CDR3 is CSGGQLNTEAFF. The CDR3 bases are TGCAGCGGAGGACAGTTGAACACTGAAGCTTTCTTT.

This clone was seen a handful of times. The chain joins TRBV30 to TRBJ1-2; D might be TRBD1 (5 bases). In germline, CDR1 is GTSNPN, CDR2 SVGIG (reference sequence). V lost 2 bases, J lost 3 bases, and 10 bases lay in between. This CDR3 is built from 13 residues. CDR3: CAWSLGVDYGYTF. DNA for the CDR3: TGTGCCTGGAGTTTAGGGGTGGACTATGGCTACACCTTC.

This clone was seen ten or more times. The chain is built from TRBV7-2 and TRBJ2-1; no clear D gene. This CDR3 contains 16 residues. Trimming removed 2 bases at V and 5 bases at J, with 16 bases between. Per germline, CDR1 SGHTA and CDR2 FQGNSA. The chain's CDR3 is CASSLFGIGLNNEQFF. In DNA, the CDR3 is TGTGCCAGCAGCTTATTTGGGATTGGCCTGAACAATGAGCAGTTCTTC.

CDR3 protein: CASSSLGTGVTLETQYF. CDR3 in DNA: TGTGCCAGCAGCTCGCTCGGGACAGGGGTGACCCTGGAGACCCAGTACTTC. The chain combines TRBV7-9 with TRBJ2-5; TRBD1 agrees at 10 bases. The junction had 13 bases not matched to a gene; V was cut back by 4 bases and J by 5 bases. There are 17 residues in the CDR3. Germline CDR1 SEHNR, CDR2 FQNEAQ (reference sequence).